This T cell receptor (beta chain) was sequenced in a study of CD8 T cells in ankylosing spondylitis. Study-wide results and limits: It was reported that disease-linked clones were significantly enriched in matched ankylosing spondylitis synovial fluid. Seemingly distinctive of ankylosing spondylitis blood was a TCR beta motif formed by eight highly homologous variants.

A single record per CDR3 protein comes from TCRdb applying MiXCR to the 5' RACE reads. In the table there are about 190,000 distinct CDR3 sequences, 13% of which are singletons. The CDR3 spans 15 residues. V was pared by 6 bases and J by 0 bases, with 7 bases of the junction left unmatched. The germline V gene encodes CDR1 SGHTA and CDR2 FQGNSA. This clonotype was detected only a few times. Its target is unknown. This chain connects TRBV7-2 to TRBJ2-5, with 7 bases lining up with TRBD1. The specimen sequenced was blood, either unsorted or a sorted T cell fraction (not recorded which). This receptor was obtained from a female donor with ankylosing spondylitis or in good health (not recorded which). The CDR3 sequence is CASSRDSTYQETQYF. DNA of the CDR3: TGTGCCAGCAGTCGGGACAGTACGTACCAAGAGACCCAGTACTTC.